These 19 T cell receptor beta chains originate from one sample sequenced in a study of blood T cell repertoires in COVID-19. The data were produced by immunoSEQ multiplex PCR, yet TCRdb's version contains in-frame clones alone and is incomplete. This sample yields around 99,000 clones, of which around 84% are seen a single time; roughly 7.7% belongs to the top ten. Source material: peripheral blood. The receptor source for this set is a woman of 80 years or more with active or convalescent COVID-19.

The V and J genes are TRBV2 and TRBJ1-3, with TRBD1 matching 8 bases. The CDR3 length is 14 residues. The J segment lost 4 bases and the V segment lost 3 bases, leaving 2 bases of the junction unmatched. Germline CDR1 SNHLY, CDR2 FYNNEI. In DNA form, the CDR3 reads TGTGCCAGCAGTGACCGGACAGGGGGAAACACCATATATTTT. As protein: CASSDRTGGNTIYF.

The V gene is TRBV24-1, the J gene TRBJ2-3; the match to TRBD2 covers 7 bases. The CDR3 consists of 16 residues. Germline CDR1 and CDR2: KGHDR and SFDVKD. Trimming took 4 bases from V and 2 from J; bases not matched to a gene: 8. The CDR3 loop reads CATSEPSAGHTDTQYF. CDR3 DNA: TGTGCCACCAGTGAGCCCTCAGCGGGGCACACAGATACGCAGTATTTT.

This clone was recorded only once. The chain uses TRBV5-1 and TRBJ1-3; 8 bases map to TRBD1. Trimming removed 4 bases from V and 7 bases from J; junction bases left unmatched: 7. This CDR3 spans 14 amino acids. Germline CDR1 reads SGHRS; CDR2 reads YFSETQ. DNA of the CDR3: TGCGCCAGCAGCCCCTCGACAGGGGAGAACACCATATATTTT. Its translation is CASSPSTGENTIYF.

The gene calls are TRBV29-1 and TRBJ1-6; TRBD1 might be the D (6 bases). Germline values: CDR1 SQVTM, CDR2 ANQGSEA. The CDR3 spans 13 residues. V was pared by 7 bases and J by 6 bases, with 13 bases between. This chain's CDR3 is CSARDTSNSPLHF. Here the CDR3 DNA reads TGCAGCGCGAGGGACACAAGTAATTCACCCCTCCACTTT.

The rearrangement joins TRBV7-8 to TRBJ2-5; tentative D call: TRBD1 (5 bases). V gave up 4 bases and J gave up 5 bases, with 17 bases separating them. The CDR3 runs 15 residues. Germline loops: CDR1 SGHVS, CDR2 FQNEAQ. Written as DNA, the CDR3 is TGTGCCAGCAGCTCTCGGTGGGGCCCAGGGGAGACCCAGTACTTC. It encodes CASSSRWGPGETQYF.

This chain joins TRBV7-9 and TRBJ1-5; 7 bases align to TRBD1. Trimming at V came to 5 bases and at J to 4 bases, leaving 5 bases not matched to a gene. This CDR3 comprises 14 residues. Germline loops: CDR1 SEHNR, CDR2 FQNEAQ (reference sequence). As DNA, the CDR3 is TGTGCCAGCAGCACCCAGGGGGGAAATCAGCCCCAGCATTTT. Translating gives CASSTQGGNQPQHF. Complete variable domain (other parts from reference TRBV7-9 and TRBJ1-5): DTGVSQNPRHKITKRGQNVTFRCDPISEHNRLYWYRQTLGQGPEFLTYFQNEAQLEKSRLLSDRFSAERPKGSFSTLEIQRTEQGDSAMYLCASSTQGGNQPQHFGDGTRLSIL.

V and J are TRBV5-1 and TRBJ2-7, with D possibly TRBD2 on 5 matching bases. The germline V and J ends were trimmed by 1 base and 2 bases, with 10 bases remaining between them. Germline values: CDR1 SGHRS, CDR2 YFSETQ. This CDR3 is 14 amino acids long. The CDR3 loop is CASSLTSGTYEQYF. CDR3 nucleotides: TGCGCCAGCAGCTTGACTAGTGGTACCTACGAGCAGTACTTC.

V is TRBV19 and J is TRBJ1-1; D not certain. The V gene's germline CDR1 is LNHDA and CDR2 SQIVND (reference sequence). The germline V and J ends were trimmed by 5 bases and 4 bases, with 11 bases remaining between them. The length of the CDR3 is 13 residues. The CDR3 reads CASSLGRATEAFF. In nucleotides, the CDR3 is TGTGCCAGTAGTTTGGGGAGGGCCACTGAAGCTTTCTTT.

CDR3 residues: CASSTQRQGTAPQHF. The CDR3 DNA reads TGTGCCAGTAGTACCCAACGACAGGGTACGGCGCCCCAGCATTTT. The V call is TRBV19, the J call TRBJ1-5; 7 nucleotides line up with TRBD1. V was clipped by 4 bases and J by 9 bases; unmatched bases: 12. The CDR3 loop spans 15 amino acids. The V gene's germline CDR1 is LNHDA and CDR2 SQIVND (reference sequence).

The chain employs TRBV27 and TRBJ2-1; D unclear. In germline, CDR1 is MNHEY, CDR2 SMNVEV (reference sequence). V dropped 6 bases and J dropped 2 bases, with 11 bases sitting between them. The CDR3 loop spans 14 amino acids. CDR3 in amino acids: CASRTDRAYNEQFF. The CDR3 nucleotides read TGTGCCAGCAGGACCGACCGGGCCTACAATGAGCAGTTCTTC.

The V gene is TRBV15, the J gene TRBJ2-2; TRBD2 matches at 7 bases. The CDR3 runs 18 residues. The V and J ends lost 3 bases and 3 bases, in that order; junction bases with no gene match: 13. Germline assignment: CDR1 LNHNV and CDR2 YYDKDF (reference sequence). The chain's CDR3 is CATSRTGSRLADTGELFF. DNA of the CDR3: TGTGCCACCAGCAGGACGGGCAGTAGGCTAGCGGACACCGGGGAGCTGTTTTTT.

A few counts support this clone. J is TRBJ2-2 and V is TRBV11-2; possible D gene TRBD2, 5 bases. Germline V gene sequence: CDR1 SGHAT, CDR2 FQNNGV. The CDR3 has 16 residues. V lost 4 bases and J lost 0, with 12 bases in between. The CDR3 coding sequence is TGTGCCAGCAGCTACGGACTTTCCGCGAACACCGGGGAGCTGTTTTTT. Translating it yields CASSYGLSANTGELFF.

This clone was detected a few times. This chain links TRBV6-4 with TRBJ1-2; a weak D match, TRBD1 (6 bases). Germline-derived CDR1 and CDR2 are MRHNA and SNTAGT. V was shortened by 0 bases and J by 8 bases, with 16 bases between the two germline ends. This CDR3 is 15 amino acids long. CDR3 loop: CASSDSILAGDGYTF. DNA of the CDR3: TGTGCCAGCAGTGACTCGATACTGGCAGGGGACGGCTACACCTTC.

The chain is built from TRBV7-9 and TRBJ2-3, with TRBD1 matching 8 bases. The V segment lost 8 bases and the J segment 0 bases; nucleotides outside the gene matches: 10. The CDR3 loop spans 16 amino acids. CDR1 is SEHNR, CDR2 FQNEAQ, per germline (reference sequence). The CDR3 reads CASSYRGIASTDTQYF. CDR3 bases: TGTGCCAGCTCATACAGGGGGATTGCTAGCACAGATACGCAGTATTTT.

The V and J genes are TRBV19 and TRBJ2-1, with D hard to call. Trimming took 3 bases from V and 10 from J, leaving 10 bases between them. Germline V gives CDR1 LNHDA, CDR2 SQIVND (reference sequence). The CDR3 is 12 amino acids. CDR3 region: CASSIEVGEQFF. The CDR3, as DNA: TGTGCCAGTAGTATTGAAGTCGGGGAGCAGTTCTTC.

This clone was recorded a few times. The V call is TRBV7-9, the J call TRBJ2-7; D gene ambiguous. The V gene lost 0 bases and the J gene lost 4 bases, with 10 bases spanning the gap. Per germline, CDR1 SEHNR and CDR2 FQNEAQ (reference sequence). The CDR3 contains 14 residues. This CDR3 reads CASSLAETVYEQYF. For the CDR3, the DNA is TGTGCCAGCAGCTTAGCGGAAACAGTTTACGAGCAGTACTTC.

There are a few counts of this clone. CDR3 bases: TGTGCCAGCAGCCCGACAGGGGGCTCTGGAAACACCATATATTTT. It codes for CASSPTGGSGNTIYF. V is TRBV16 and J is TRBJ1-3, with 9 bases matching TRBD1. CDR1 is KGHSY, CDR2 FQNENV, per germline. This CDR3 region has 15 residues. V shed 4 bases, J shed 0 bases, and the junction held 1 base outside the gene matches.

CDR3 DNA sequence: TGTGCCAGCAGCCCGACTAGCGGGAGAGGATACGAGCAGTACTTC. Protein sequence: CASSPTSGRGYEQYF. This rearrangement joins TRBV3-1 (or the pseudogene TRBV3-2) to TRBJ2-7; 12 bases are shared with TRBD2. The V gene end was trimmed by 4 bases and the J gene end by 4 bases; junction bases not matched to a gene: 5. This CDR3 is built from 15 residues. Looked up from germline, CDR1 is LGHDT and CDR2 is YNNKEL (reference sequence).

The chain joins TRBV19 to TRBJ2-3; D might be TRBD1 (5 bases). V dropped 5 bases and J dropped 0 bases, with 15 bases sitting between them. CDR3 length: 16 amino acids. Germline CDR1 and CDR2: LNHDA and SQIVND (reference sequence). This chain's CDR3 is CASSSHQGTSTDTQYF. CDR3 in DNA: TGTGCCAGTAGTTCCCACCAGGGTACTAGCACAGATACGCAGTATTTT.